Each of the 3 T cell receptor beta chains below was sequenced from the same sample in a study of T-cell reconstitution after alpha-beta-depleted transplantation in children. This sample's TCRbeta library carried unique molecular identifier barcodes. MiXCR, applied by TCRdb to the PCR reads, yields one record per CDR3 protein. The sample holds roughly 200,000 distinct CDR3 sequences, roughly 11% seen once. Source: PBMCs, taken before TCRalphabeta/CD19-depleted stem cell transplant. The receptor set was obtained from a child less than two years old with acute myeloid leukemia, due to receive a stem cell transplant.

This clonotype was found many times. The genes are TRBV12-3 or TRBV12-4 and TRBJ2-3; D gene uncertain. V was trimmed by 4 bases and J by 2 bases, leaving 1 base between them. This CDR3 has 11 amino acids. The CDR3 sequence: CASSYTDTQYF. CDR3 DNA sequence: TGTGCCAGCAGTTACACAGATACGCAGTATTTT.

J is TRBJ2-7 and V is TRBV27, with 12 bases identical to TRBD1. The CDR3 contains 12 residues. In germline, CDR1 is MNHEY, CDR2 SMNVEV (reference sequence). V shed 8 bases and J 6 bases; nucleotides not matched to a gene: 2. CDR3 protein: CASRDRGPEQYF. In nucleotides, the CDR3 is TGTGCCAGCCGGGACAGGGGGCCCGAGCAGTACTTC.

About this clonotype: A much larger clone lies one base from this, so it may be a read error. The chain couples TRBV20-1 to TRBJ1-1; the D gene is possibly TRBD1 (6 bases). V lost 5 bases to trimming and J lost 0 bases, with 13 bases between them. The CDR3 contains 14 residues. Looked up from germline, CDR1 is DFQATT and CDR2 is SNEGSKA (reference sequence). The CDR3 loop is CSASGGAMNTEAFF. In DNA, the CDR3 is TGCAGTGCTTCCGGGGGGGCGATGAACACTGAAGCTTTCTTT.